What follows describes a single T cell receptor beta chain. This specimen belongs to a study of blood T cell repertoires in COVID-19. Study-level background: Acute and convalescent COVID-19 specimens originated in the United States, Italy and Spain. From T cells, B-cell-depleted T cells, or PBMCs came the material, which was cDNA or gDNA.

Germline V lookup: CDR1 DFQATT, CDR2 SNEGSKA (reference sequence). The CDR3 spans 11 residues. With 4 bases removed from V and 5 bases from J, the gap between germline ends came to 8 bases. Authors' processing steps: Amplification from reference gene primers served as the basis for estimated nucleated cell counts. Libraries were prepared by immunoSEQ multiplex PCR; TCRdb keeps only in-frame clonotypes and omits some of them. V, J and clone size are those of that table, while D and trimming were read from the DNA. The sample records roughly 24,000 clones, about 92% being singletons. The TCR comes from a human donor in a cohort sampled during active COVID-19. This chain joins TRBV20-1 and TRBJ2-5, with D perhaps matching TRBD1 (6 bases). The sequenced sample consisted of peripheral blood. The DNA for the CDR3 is TGCAGTGCTATTGACAGGGAGACCCAGTACTTC. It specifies CSAIDRETQYF.